Below, 30 T cell receptor beta chains from the same sample are listed, as sequenced in a study of shared clonotypes between healthy human individuals. Clones were read by immunoSEQ multiplex PCR, and TCRdb kept only the in-frame ones, dropping some. The table lists about 510,000 clones, 79% of them singletons. Material for sequencing was PBMCs. These receptors were obtained from a woman aged 40 to 49 in good health. Some clones in this sample may be carry-over from other donors' samples.

V usage is TRBV7-6 and J usage is TRBJ2-5; no definite D call. The germline V and J ends were trimmed by 0 bases and 5 bases, with 4 bases remaining between them. The CDR3 is made up of 12 amino acids. Looked up from germline, CDR1 is SGHVS and CDR2 is FNYEAQ. The CDR3 DNA reads TGTGCCAGCAGCTTAGCGGAGGAGACCCAGTACTTC. This gives the protein CASSLAEETQYF.

This clone appeared a few times. The J gene is TRBJ1-2, the V gene TRBV30; unclear D gene. CDR3 length: 12 amino acids. V gave up 0 bases and J gave up 8 bases, with 10 bases separating them. Germline lookup yields CDR1 GTSNPN and CDR2 SVGIG (reference sequence). DNA for the CDR3: TGTGCCTGGAGTGTGGTTGGGGAAGGCTACACCTTC. This sequence encodes CAWSVVGEGYTF. The variable domain in full, with the rest retrieved from reference TRBV30 and TRBJ1-2, is SQTIHQWPATLVQPVGSPLSLECTVEGTSNPNLYWYRQAAGRGLQLLFYSVGIGQISSEVPQNLSASRPQDRQFILSSKKLLLSDSGFYLCAWSVVGEGYTFGSGTRLTVV.

Notes on this clone: Compared with germline, one end of the junction differs, possibly owing to a read error. The V gene is TRBV7-9, the J gene TRBJ2-1; 13 nucleotides line up with TRBD2. This CDR3 spans 15 amino acids. Germline lookup yields CDR1 SEHNR and CDR2 FQNEAQ (reference sequence). The CDR3 DNA reads TGTGCCAGCAAGGGACTAGCGGGACCCTACAATGAGCTGTTCTTC. It translates to CASKGLAGPYNELFF.

V gene TRBV7-2 combines with J gene TRBJ2-7; 12 bases fit TRBD2. Germline-derived CDR1 and CDR2 are SGHTA and FQGNSA. The CDR3 extends over 14 amino acids. The V gene end was trimmed by 0 bases and the J gene end by 11 bases; junction bases not matched to a gene: 5. DNA for the CDR3: TGTGCCAGCAGCTTAGCGTCTCGGACTAGCGGGAAGTACTTC. Residues: CASSLASRTSGKYF. The full variable domain, with the rest looked up from reference TRBV7-2 and TRBJ2-7, is GAGVSQSPSNKVTEKGKDVELRCDPISGHTALYWYRQSLGQGLEFLIYFQGNSAPDKSGLPSDRFSAERTGGSVSTLTIQRTQQEDSAVYLCASSLASRTSGKYFGPGTRLTVT.

V is TRBV13 and J is TRBJ2-7; 7 positions agree with TRBD1. V shed 4 bases and J 7 bases; nucleotides not matched to a gene: 10. The germline gives CDR1 PRHDT, CDR2 FYEKMQ (reference sequence). The CDR3 loop spans 14 amino acids. CDR3 region: CASSSPDRVLEQYF. CDR3 nucleotide sequence: TGTGCCAGCAGCTCCCCCGACAGGGTCCTGGAGCAGTACTTC.

This rearrangement joins TRBV5-4 to TRBJ2-1; 7 bases agree with TRBD2. V dropped 5 bases and J dropped 8; count of bases not matched to a gene: 10. This CDR3 is built from 14 residues. Germline assignment: CDR1 SGHNT and CDR2 YYREEE (reference sequence). The CDR3 is CASRSPQRDDEQFF. The CDR3 DNA sequence: TGTGCCAGCAGATCCCCTCAGCGGGATGATGAGCAGTTCTTC.

This clone was picked up many times. The chain combines TRBV5-6 with TRBJ2-3; 13 bases match TRBD2. In germline, CDR1 is SGHDT, CDR2 YYEEEE. Trimming cost V 1 base and J 4 bases; bases outside gene matches: 6. The CDR3 spans 17 residues. The CDR3 DNA follows: TGTGCCAGCAGCTTGTTACTAGCGGGAGGGCCTGCAGATACGCAGTATTTT. Translated: CASSLLLAGGPADTQYF.

J is TRBJ1-6 and V is TRBV29-1; no clear D. This CDR3 contains 12 residues. Germline lookup yields CDR1 SQVTM and CDR2 ANQGSEA. V lost 4 bases and J 7 bases, leaving 8 bases between the germline ends. The CDR3 region is CSVGELNSPLHF. CDR3 nucleotide sequence: TGCAGCGTTGGTGAATTGAATTCACCCCTCCACTTT.

The rearrangement links TRBV19 to TRBJ2-1, with TRBD2 identical over 7 bases. CDR1 and CDR2 from the germline V gene are LNHDA and SQIVND (reference sequence). The V gene end was trimmed by 5 bases and the J gene end by 5 bases; junction bases not matched to a gene: 15. The CDR3 totals 17 residues. The CDR3 reads CASSSGGRPSGNNEQFF. As DNA, the CDR3 is TGTGCCAGTAGTTCCGGGGGGAGGCCTAGCGGAAACAATGAGCAGTTCTTC.

The chain uses TRBV28 and TRBJ1-2; D remains ambiguous. This CDR3 spans 13 amino acids. V was shortened by 5 bases and J by 3 bases, with 10 bases between the two germline ends. The germline V gene encodes CDR1 MDHEN and CDR2 SYDVKM. DNA for the CDR3: TGTGCCAGCAGTAACAGCGTCGACTATGGCTACACCTTC. Its translation is CASSNSVDYGYTF.

The chain has TRBV25-1 and TRBJ1-3; D call uncertain. The length of the CDR3 is 14 residues. V was shortened by 4 bases and J by 0 bases, with 7 bases between the two germline ends. Germline V gives CDR1 MGHDK, CDR2 SYGVNS. DNA of the CDR3: TGTGCCAGCAGTGTGGACCACTCTGGAAACACCATATATTTT. Its protein product is CASSVDHSGNTIYF. Combining the CDR3 with reference TRBV25-1 and TRBJ1-3 gives the whole variable domain EADIYQTPRYLVIGTGKKITLECSQTMGHDKMYWYQQDPGMELHLIHYSYGVNSTEKGDLSSESTVSRIRTEHFPLTLESARPSHTSQYLCASSVDHSGNTIYFGEGSWLTVV.

The chain has TRBV7-6 and TRBJ2-2, with 9 bases identical to TRBD2. The CDR3 loop spans 16 amino acids. The ends lost 2 bases at V and 1 base at J; junction bases unmatched: 2. Germline V gene sequence: CDR1 SGHVS, CDR2 FNYEAQ. The CDR3 nucleotides are TGTGCCAGCAGCTTATATAGCGGGAGGAACACCGGGGAGCTGTTTTTT. This translates into CASSLYSGRNTGELFF.

The chain is built from TRBV28 and TRBJ2-5, with 10 bases identical to TRBD2. The CDR3 extends over 16 amino acids. The V segment lost 2 bases and the J segment 3 bases; nucleotides outside the gene matches: 6. Germline assignment: CDR1 MDHEN and CDR2 SYDVKM. This CDR3 is CASSLIGTSVEETQYF. The CDR3 region has the DNA TGTGCCAGCAGTTTAATCGGGACTAGCGTTGAAGAGACCCAGTACTTC. Complete variable domain (other parts from reference TRBV28 and TRBJ2-5): DVKVTQSSRYLVKRTGEKVFLECVQDMDHENMFWYRQDPGLGLRLIYFSYDVKMKEKGDIPEGYSVSREKKERFSLILESASTNQTSMYLCASSLIGTSVEETQYFGPGTRLLVL.

V gene TRBV6-6 combines with J gene TRBJ2-1; 10 nucleotides align to TRBD2. The CDR3 spans 16 residues. After removal of 2 bases from V and 3 bases from J, the junction contained 4 bases not matched to a gene. Looked up from germline, CDR1 is MNHNY and CDR2 is SVGAGI (reference sequence). CDR3: CASSYAGLADYNEQFF. Here the CDR3 DNA reads TGTGCCAGCAGTTACGCCGGACTAGCGGACTACAATGAGCAGTTCTTC.

This clone has a count of ten or more. This CDR3 is CASSWTGPQRGNEQFF. CDR3 coding DNA: TGCGCCAGCAGCTGGACGGGACCCCAAAGGGGCAATGAGCAGTTCTTC. This chain links TRBV4-3 with TRBJ2-1; D tentatively fits TRBD1 or TRBD2 (5 bases each). The germline V and J ends were trimmed by 5 bases and 6 bases, with 20 bases remaining between them. The CDR3 runs to 16 residues. CDR1 and CDR2 (germline): LGHNA, YSLEER.

This chain connects TRBV5-1 to TRBJ1-4, with TRBD1 identical over 8 bases. This CDR3 is 14 amino acids long. V was pared by 4 bases and J by 3 bases, with 2 bases of the junction left unmatched. Germline lookup yields CDR1 SGHRS and CDR2 YFSETQ. The CDR3 loop is CASSQDRANEKLFF. CDR3 sequence (DNA): TGCGCCAGCAGCCAGGACAGGGCTAATGAAAAACTGTTTTTT.

This clone has more than one count but fewer than ten. This chain uses TRBV28 with TRBJ1-3; unclear D gene. This CDR3 is 13 amino acids long. With 6 bases removed from V and 5 bases from J, the gap between germline ends came to 11 bases. Germline-derived CDR1 and CDR2 are MDHEN and SYDVKM. CDR3 loop: CASSPNGRNTIYF. The CDR3 DNA is TGTGCCAGCAGCCCCAACGGACGAAACACCATATATTTT.

CDR3 sequence: CASSAPPNEETQYF. In nucleotides, the CDR3 is TGCGCCAGCAGCGCCCCGCCGAACGAAGAGACCCAGTACTTC. This chain links TRBV5-1 with TRBJ2-5; the D is unclear. CDR3 length: 14 amino acids. With 4 bases removed from V and 3 bases from J, the gap between germline ends came to 13 bases. Germline lookup yields CDR1 SGHRS and CDR2 YFSETQ.

V usage is TRBV7-8 and J usage is TRBJ2-7; D may be TRBD1 or TRBD2 (5 bases each). Trimming took off 7 bases at V and 3 bases at J, with 16 bases between the two ends. This CDR3 spans 14 amino acids. CDR1 is SGHVS, CDR2 FQNEAQ, per germline. CDR3 amino acids: CASTESGRSYEQYF. DNA of the CDR3: TGTGCCAGCACCGAATCGGGGCGGAGCTACGAGCAGTACTTC.

The rearrangement links TRBV5-1 to TRBJ2-1; D remains unclear. V lost 4 bases, J lost 4 bases, and 12 bases lay in between. Germline CDR1 and CDR2: SGHRS and YFSETQ. The CDR3 totals 14 residues. This CDR3 reads CASSTLESYNEQFF. The DNA for the CDR3 is TGCGCCAGCAGCACCTTAGAAAGTTACAATGAGCAGTTCTTC.

The chain uses TRBV6-4 and TRBJ2-7; 9 nucleotides line up with TRBD2. J lost 5 bases, V lost 5 bases, and 16 bases had no gene match. This CDR3 has 17 residues. Germline V gives CDR1 MRHNA, CDR2 SNTAGT. The CDR3 coding sequence is TGTGCCAGCAGTCACGGGTTGGGGGGCGGGAGGGCCCACGAGCAGTACTTC. This translates into CASSHGLGGGRAHEQYF.

The chain has TRBV15 and TRBJ2-2; a weak D match, TRBD1 (6 bases). V was clipped by 0 bases and J by 6 bases, with 17 bases between them. The CDR3 loop spans 17 amino acids. Germline lookup yields CDR1 LNHNV and CDR2 YYDKDF (reference sequence). In DNA form, the CDR3 reads TGTGCCACCAGCAGAGATCTGGGCAGGGGAAATTCCGGGGAGCTGTTTTTT. As protein: CATSRDLGRGNSGELFF.

CDR3 loop: CASSPGHFQETQYF. CDR3 DNA sequence: TGTGCCAGCAGCCCGGGACATTTCCAAGAGACCCAGTACTTC. The rearrangement links TRBV11-1 to TRBJ2-5; a weak D match, TRBD1 (6 bases). Germline CDR1 SGHAT, CDR2 FQDESV (reference sequence). V was cut by 5 bases and J by 1 base, with 11 bases left in between. CDR3 length: 14 residues.

The chain is built from TRBV30 and TRBJ2-7; TRBD2 aligns across 10 bases. V dropped 3 bases and J dropped 2; count of bases not matched to a gene: 4. Germline assignment: CDR1 GTSNPN and CDR2 SVGIG (reference sequence). CDR3 length equals 14 residues. This chain's CDR3 is CAWSGTSDAYEQYF. The CDR3 DNA is TGTGCCTGGAGCGGGACTAGCGACGCCTACGAGCAGTACTTC.

This clone was observed once. This chain joins TRBV6-1 and TRBJ1-4; TRBD1 aligns across 7 bases. Germline V gene data show CDR1 as MNHNS and CDR2 as SASEGT. The CDR3 is made up of 14 amino acids. V was clipped by 6 bases and J by 5 bases; unmatched bases: 6. The CDR3 here is CASRGTVENEKLFF. The CDR3 region has the DNA TGTGCCAGCAGAGGGACAGTCGAAAATGAAAAACTGTTTTTT.

This sequence joins TRBV5-1 and TRBJ2-5; D gene unclear. The V and J ends lost 6 bases and 3 bases respectively, with 12 bases between them. This CDR3 has 13 amino acids. Germline V gives CDR1 SGHRS, CDR2 YFSETQ. DNA for the CDR3: TGCGCCAGCAATACCGACGGAAAAGAGACCCAGTACTTC. Its translation: CASNTDGKETQYF.

The rearrangement links TRBV5-4 to TRBJ2-1; 9 nucleotides match TRBD2. The CDR3 runs to 14 residues. V lost 1 base to trimming and J lost 6 bases; unmatched junction nucleotides: 2. Germline assignment: CDR1 SGHNT and CDR2 YYREEE (reference sequence). CDR3 in DNA: TGTGCCAGCAGCTTGCTTAGCGGGAGCAATGAGCAGTTCTTC. This translates into CASSLLSGSNEQFF.

This clone was counted at least ten times. For the CDR3, the DNA is TGTGCCAGCAGTGAGGCGGAACCGAACACCGGGGAGCTGTTTTTT. Protein: CASSEAEPNTGELFF. The genes are TRBV2 and TRBJ2-2; D uncertain. The CDR3 loop spans 15 amino acids. The V and J ends lost 3 bases and 0 bases respectively, with 8 bases between them. From germline, CDR1 is SNHLY and CDR2 FYNNEI.

This chain joins TRBV9 and TRBJ1-1; D gene unclear. V shed 4 bases and J shed 6 bases, with 16 bases lying between them. Germline V CDR1 and CDR2: SGDLS, YYNGEE. The CDR3 contains 14 residues. CDR3 DNA sequence: TGTGCCAGCAGCCCATCCCCTGAAGAAGCTGAAGCTTTCTTT. It specifies CASSPSPEEAEAFF.

V and J are TRBV28 and TRBJ2-7; 10 nucleotides agree with TRBD1. The length of the CDR3 is 15 residues. Losses at the gene ends were 6 bases for V and 3 bases for J; bases not matched to a gene: 8. Germline V gene data show CDR1 as MDHEN and CDR2 as SYDVKM. The CDR3: CASSRTGGELYEQYF. CDR3 nucleotide sequence: TGTGCCAGCAGCAGGACAGGGGGGGAACTCTACGAGCAGTACTTC.